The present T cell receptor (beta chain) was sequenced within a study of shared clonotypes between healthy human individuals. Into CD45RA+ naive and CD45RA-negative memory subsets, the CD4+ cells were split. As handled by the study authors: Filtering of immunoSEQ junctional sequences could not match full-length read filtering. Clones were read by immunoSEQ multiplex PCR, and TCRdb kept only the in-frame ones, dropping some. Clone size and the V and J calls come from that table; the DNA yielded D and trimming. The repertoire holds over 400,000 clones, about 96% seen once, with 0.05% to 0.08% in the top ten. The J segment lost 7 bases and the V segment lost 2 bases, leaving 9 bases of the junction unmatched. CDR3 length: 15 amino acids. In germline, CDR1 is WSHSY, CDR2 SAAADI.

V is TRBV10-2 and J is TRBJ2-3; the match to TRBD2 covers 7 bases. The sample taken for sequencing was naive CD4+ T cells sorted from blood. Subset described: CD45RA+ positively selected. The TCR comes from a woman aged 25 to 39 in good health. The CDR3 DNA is TGCGCCAGCAGTGAGGTGCCGGGAGGTGACTATACGCAGTATTTT. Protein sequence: CASSEVPGGDYTQYF.